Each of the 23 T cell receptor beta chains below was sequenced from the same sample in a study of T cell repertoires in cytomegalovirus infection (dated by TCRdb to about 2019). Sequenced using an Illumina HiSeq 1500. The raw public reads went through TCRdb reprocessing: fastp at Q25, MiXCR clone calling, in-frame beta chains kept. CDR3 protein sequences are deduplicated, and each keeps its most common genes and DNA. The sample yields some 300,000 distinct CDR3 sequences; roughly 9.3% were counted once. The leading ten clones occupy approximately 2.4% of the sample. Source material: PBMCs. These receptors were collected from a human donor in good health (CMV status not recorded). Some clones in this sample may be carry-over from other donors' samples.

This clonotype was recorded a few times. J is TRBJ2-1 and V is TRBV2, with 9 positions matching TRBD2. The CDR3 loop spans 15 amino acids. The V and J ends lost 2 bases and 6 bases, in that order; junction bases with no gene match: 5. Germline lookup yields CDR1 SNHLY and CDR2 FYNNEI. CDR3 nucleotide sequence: TGTGCCAGCAGTGAACACCTAGCGGGGTTCAATGAGCAGTTCTTC. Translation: CASSEHLAGFNEQFF.

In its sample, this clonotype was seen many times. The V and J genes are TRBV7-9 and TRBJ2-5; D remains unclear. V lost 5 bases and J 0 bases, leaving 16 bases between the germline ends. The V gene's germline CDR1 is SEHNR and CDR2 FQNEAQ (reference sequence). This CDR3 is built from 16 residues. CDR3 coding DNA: TGTGCCAGCAGCCCCGGCCGGAGCAAGTACCAAGAGACCCAGTACTTC. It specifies CASSPGRSKYQETQYF.

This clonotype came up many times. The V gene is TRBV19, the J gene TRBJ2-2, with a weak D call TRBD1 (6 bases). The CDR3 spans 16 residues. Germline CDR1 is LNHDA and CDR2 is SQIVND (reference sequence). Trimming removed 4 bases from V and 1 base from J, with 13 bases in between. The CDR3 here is CASSTPTGVNTGELFF. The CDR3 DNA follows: TGTGCCAGTAGTACCCCGACAGGCGTGAACACCGGGGAGCTGTTTTTT.

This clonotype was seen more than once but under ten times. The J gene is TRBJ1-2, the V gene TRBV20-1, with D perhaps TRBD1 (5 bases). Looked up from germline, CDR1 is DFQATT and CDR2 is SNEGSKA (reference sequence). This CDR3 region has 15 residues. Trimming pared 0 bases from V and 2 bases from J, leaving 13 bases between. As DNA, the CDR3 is TGCAGTGCTAGAGATATGGGCAGGACAAACTATGGCTACACCTTC. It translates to CSARDMGRTNYGYTF.

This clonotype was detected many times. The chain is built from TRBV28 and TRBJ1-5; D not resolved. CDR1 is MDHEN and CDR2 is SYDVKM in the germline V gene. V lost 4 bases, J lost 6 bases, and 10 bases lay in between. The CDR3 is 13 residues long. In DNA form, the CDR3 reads TGTGCCAGCAGTTCCCCGGGGAGTCAGCCCCAGCATTTT. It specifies CASSSPGSQPQHF.

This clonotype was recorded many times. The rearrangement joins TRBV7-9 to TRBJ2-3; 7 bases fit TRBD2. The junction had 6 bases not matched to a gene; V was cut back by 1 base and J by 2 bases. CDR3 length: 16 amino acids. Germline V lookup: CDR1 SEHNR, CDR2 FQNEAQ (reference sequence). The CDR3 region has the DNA TGTGCCAGCAGCTTAGAGGGGCTAGCGGTCACAGATACGCAGTATTTT. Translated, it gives CASSLEGLAVTDTQYF.

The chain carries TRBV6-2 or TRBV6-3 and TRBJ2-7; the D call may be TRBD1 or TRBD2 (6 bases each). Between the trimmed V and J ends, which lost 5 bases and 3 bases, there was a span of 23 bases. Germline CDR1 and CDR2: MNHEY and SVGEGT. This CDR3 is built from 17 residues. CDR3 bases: TGTGCCAGCAGTCCAAGACTCCATGAGGGGGGCCTCTACGAGCAGTACGTC. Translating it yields CASSPRLHEGGLYEQYV.

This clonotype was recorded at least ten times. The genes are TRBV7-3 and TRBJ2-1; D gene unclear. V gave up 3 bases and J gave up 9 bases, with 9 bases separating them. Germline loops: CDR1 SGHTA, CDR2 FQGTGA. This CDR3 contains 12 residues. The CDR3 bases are TGTGCCAGCAGCTTCTCCAATAGTGAGCAGTTCTTC. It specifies CASSFSNSEQFF.

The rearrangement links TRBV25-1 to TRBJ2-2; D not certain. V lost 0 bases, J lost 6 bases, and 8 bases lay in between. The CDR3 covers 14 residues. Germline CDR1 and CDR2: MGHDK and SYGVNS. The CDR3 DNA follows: TGTGCCAGCAGTGAATATGCCCTGGCCGGGGAGCTGTTTTTT. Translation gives CASSEYALAGELFF. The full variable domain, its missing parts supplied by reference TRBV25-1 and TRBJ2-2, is EADIYQTPRYLVIGTGKKITLECSQTMGHDKMYWYQQDPGMELHLIHYSYGVNSTEKGDLSSESTVSRIRTEHFPLTLESARPSHTSQYLCASSEYALAGELFFGEGSRLTVL.

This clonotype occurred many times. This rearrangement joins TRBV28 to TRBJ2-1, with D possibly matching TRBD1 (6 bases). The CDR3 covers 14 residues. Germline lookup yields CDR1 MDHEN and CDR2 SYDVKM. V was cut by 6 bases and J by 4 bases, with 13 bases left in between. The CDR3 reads CASSRLDRYNEQFF. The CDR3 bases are TGTGCCAGCAGCCGCCTTGACAGGTACAATGAGCAGTTCTTC.

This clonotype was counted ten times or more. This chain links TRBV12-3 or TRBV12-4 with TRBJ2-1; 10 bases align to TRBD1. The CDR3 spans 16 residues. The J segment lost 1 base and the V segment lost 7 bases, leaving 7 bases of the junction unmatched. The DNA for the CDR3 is TGTGCCAGCACCGGTGACAGGGGGCTATCCTACAATGAGCAGTTCTTC. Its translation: CASTGDRGLSYNEQFF.

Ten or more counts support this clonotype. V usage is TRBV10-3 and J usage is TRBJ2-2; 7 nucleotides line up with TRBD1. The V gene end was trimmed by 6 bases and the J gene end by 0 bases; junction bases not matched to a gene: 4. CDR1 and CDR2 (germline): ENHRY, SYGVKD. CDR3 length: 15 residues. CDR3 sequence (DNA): TGTGCCATCAGCCCCGGGACAGCGAACACCGGGGAGCTGTTTTTT. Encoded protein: CAISPGTANTGELFF.

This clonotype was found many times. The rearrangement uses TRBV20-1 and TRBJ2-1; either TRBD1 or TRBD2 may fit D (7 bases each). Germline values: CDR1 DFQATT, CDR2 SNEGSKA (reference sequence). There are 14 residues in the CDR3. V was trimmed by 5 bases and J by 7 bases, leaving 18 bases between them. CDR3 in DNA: TGCAGTGCTCCGCGCGGCAGGGGGGGAAATGAGCAGTTCTTC. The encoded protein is CSAPRGRGGNEQFF.

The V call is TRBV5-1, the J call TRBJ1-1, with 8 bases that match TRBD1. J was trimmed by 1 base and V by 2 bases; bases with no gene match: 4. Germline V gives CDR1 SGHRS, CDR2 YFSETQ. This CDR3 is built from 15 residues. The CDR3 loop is CASSLTGTGNTEAFF. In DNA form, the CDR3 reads TGCGCCAGCAGCTTAACCGGGACAGGGAACACTGAAGCTTTCTTT.

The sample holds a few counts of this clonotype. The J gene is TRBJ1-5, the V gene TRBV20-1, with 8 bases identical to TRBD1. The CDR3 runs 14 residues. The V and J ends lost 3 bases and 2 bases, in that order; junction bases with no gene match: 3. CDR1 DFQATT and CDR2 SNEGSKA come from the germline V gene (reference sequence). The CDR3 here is CSASLTGGNQPQHF. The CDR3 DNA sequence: TGCAGTGCTAGTTTGACAGGGGGCAATCAGCCCCAGCATTTT.

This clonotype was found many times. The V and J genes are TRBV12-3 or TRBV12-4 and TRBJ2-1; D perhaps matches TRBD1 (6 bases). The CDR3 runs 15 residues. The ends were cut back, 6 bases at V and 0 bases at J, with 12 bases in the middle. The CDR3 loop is CASSRQDSSYNEQFF. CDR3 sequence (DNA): TGTGCCAGCAGCCGACAGGATAGCTCCTACAATGAGCAGTTCTTC.

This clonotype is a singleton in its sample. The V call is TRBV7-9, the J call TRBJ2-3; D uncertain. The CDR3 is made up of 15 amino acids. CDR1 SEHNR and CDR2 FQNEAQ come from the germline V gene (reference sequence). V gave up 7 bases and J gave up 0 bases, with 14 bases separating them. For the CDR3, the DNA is TGTGCCAGCACCCTAGGGCAGTATAGCACAGATACGCAGTATTTT. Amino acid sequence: CASTLGQYSTDTQYF.

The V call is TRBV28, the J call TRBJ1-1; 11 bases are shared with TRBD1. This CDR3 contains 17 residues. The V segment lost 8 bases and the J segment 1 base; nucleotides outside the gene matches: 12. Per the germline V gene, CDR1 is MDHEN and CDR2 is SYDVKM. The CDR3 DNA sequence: TGTGCCAGCGGACTGGACAGGGGGCGTGTTTGGAACACTGAAGCTTTCTTT. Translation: CASGLDRGRVWNTEAFF. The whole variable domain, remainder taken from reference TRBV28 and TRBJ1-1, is DVKVTQSSRYLVKRTGEKVFLECVQDMDHENMFWYRQDPGLGLRLIYFSYDVKMKEKGDIPEGYSVSREKKERFSLILESASTNQTSMYLCASGLDRGRVWNTEAFFGQGTRLTVV.

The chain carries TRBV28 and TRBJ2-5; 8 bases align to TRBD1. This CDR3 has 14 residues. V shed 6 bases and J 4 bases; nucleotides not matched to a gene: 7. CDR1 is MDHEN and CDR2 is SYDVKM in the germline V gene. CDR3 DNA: TGTGCCAGCAGCAGGACAGGGTTCCGAGAGACCCAGTACTTC. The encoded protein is CASSRTGFRETQYF.

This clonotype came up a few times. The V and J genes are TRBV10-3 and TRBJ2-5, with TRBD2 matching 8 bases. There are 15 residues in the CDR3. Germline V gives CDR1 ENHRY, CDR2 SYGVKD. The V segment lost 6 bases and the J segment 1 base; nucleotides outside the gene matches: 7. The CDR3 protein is CAIRAGSGGQETQYF. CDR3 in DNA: TGTGCCATCAGGGCCGGGAGCGGGGGCCAAGAGACCCAGTACTTC.

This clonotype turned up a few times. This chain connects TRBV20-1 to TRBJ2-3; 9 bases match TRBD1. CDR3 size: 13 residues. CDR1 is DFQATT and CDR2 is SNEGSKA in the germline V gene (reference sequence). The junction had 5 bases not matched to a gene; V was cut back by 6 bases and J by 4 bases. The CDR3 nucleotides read TGCAGTGCGAGGACAGGGGAGGCAGATACGCAGTATTTT. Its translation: CSARTGEADTQYF.

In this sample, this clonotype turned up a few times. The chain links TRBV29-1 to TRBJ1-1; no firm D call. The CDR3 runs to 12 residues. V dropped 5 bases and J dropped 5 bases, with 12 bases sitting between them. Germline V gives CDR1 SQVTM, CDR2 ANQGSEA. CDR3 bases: TGCAGCGTTTTCCGGGTCGGGACTGAAGCTTTCTTT. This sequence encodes CSVFRVGTEAFF.

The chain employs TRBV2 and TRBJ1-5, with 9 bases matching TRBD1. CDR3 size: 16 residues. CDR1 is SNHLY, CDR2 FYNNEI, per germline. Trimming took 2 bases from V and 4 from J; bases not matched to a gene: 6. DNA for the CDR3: TGTGCCAGCAGTGAATTGGACAGGGGAACGAATCAGCCCCAGCATTTT. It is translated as CASSELDRGTNQPQHF.